The 32 T cell receptor beta chains given below trace back to one sample, sequenced in a study of graft-versus-host responses after intestinal transplantation. Antigen specificity for these receptors is unknown. Clones were read by immunoSEQ multiplex PCR, and TCRdb kept only the in-frame ones, dropping some. The sample includes tens of thousands of clones, roughly 92% of them seen just once. Sequencing was performed on unstimulated CD4+ T cells sorted from spleen or lymph node cells, taken before intestinal transplant. These receptors were collected from a human donor who received an intestinal transplant.

This clone was counted only a few times. In the same sample, other DNA sequences code for this CDR3. CDR3 amino acids: CASSLGSDTQYF. The CDR3 DNA sequence: TGCGCCAGCAGCTTGGGGTCGGATACGCAGTATTTT. This chain links TRBV5-1 with TRBJ2-3; D not resolved. There are 12 residues in the CDR3. Trimming removed 0 bases at V and 6 bases at J, with 5 bases between. Looked up from germline, CDR1 is SGHRS and CDR2 is YFSETQ.

The genes are TRBV5-1 and TRBJ2-3; D is unclear. Germline V CDR1 and CDR2: SGHRS, YFSETQ. There are 14 residues in the CDR3. V gave up 2 bases and J gave up 3 bases, with 10 bases separating them. The CDR3 spells CASSLLMRTDTQYF. The CDR3 coding sequence is TGCGCCAGCAGCTTATTAATGAGGACAGATACGCAGTATTTT.

The chain carries TRBV9 and TRBJ2-3; 11 bases map to TRBD2. CDR3 length equals 16 residues. V lost 0 bases and J lost 8; bases outside the gene matches: 8. Per germline, CDR1 SGDLS and CDR2 YYNGEE. CDR3: CASSVAPSGGMSTQYF. CDR3 sequence (DNA): TGTGCCAGCAGCGTAGCGCCTAGCGGGGGGATGTCTACGCAGTATTTT.

J is TRBJ2-7 and V is TRBV7-9; 8 positions agree with TRBD1. Germline lookup yields CDR1 SEHNR and CDR2 FQNEAQ (reference sequence). With 4 bases clipped from V and 2 bases from J, the junction kept 4 bases outside the gene matches. This CDR3 is built from 14 residues. The CDR3 DNA follows: TGTGCCAGCAGCTCACTGGGACAGGCCTACGAGCAGTACTTC. It codes for CASSSLGQAYEQYF.

The count of this clone is one. The chain combines TRBV2 with TRBJ2-7, with D uncertain. V was clipped by 6 bases and J by 5 bases, with 8 bases between them. The CDR3 totals 11 residues. Germline values: CDR1 SNHLY, CDR2 FYNNEI. This chain's CDR3 is CASRVADEQYF. In nucleotides, the CDR3 is TGTGCCAGCAGGGTTGCGGACGAGCAGTACTTC.

The V and J genes are TRBV10-2 and TRBJ2-7; 9 bases align to TRBD2. The trim removed 8 bases at V and 3 bases at J, leaving 11 bases unmatched. CDR1 and CDR2 (germline): WSHSY, SAAADI. The CDR3 loop spans 15 amino acids. The CDR3 DNA reads as TGCGCCAGCGGGGGTCCGGGACTAGCTAACTACGAGCAGTACTTC. It specifies CASGGPGLANYEQYF.

The chain uses TRBV30 and TRBJ2-4, with unresolved D. Trimming took 2 bases from V and 7 from J, leaving 12 bases between them. The CDR3 extends over 13 amino acids. CDR1 and CDR2 (germline): GTSNPN, SVGIG (reference sequence). CDR3 sequence reads: CAWSFPPRNIQYF. DNA of the CDR3: TGTGCCTGGAGTTTCCCCCCAAGGAACATTCAGTACTTC.

The CDR3 loop reads CASSADMMGQGNQPQHF. CDR3 DNA sequence: TGTGCCAGCAGCGCCGATATGATGGGACAGGGCAATCAGCCCCAGCATTTT. The V gene is TRBV2, the J gene TRBJ1-5; 8 positions agree with TRBD1. Germline V CDR1 and CDR2: SNHLY, FYNNEI. The J segment lost 2 bases and the V segment lost 6 bases, leaving 12 bases of the junction unmatched. This CDR3 is 17 amino acids long.

V is TRBV18 and J is TRBJ1-2; D might be TRBD1 (5 bases). Looked up from germline, CDR1 is KGHSH and CDR2 is LQKENI. This CDR3 region has 14 residues. V lost 6 bases to trimming and J lost 4 bases, with 15 bases between them. CDR3 DNA sequence: TGTGCCAGCTCCGGCACCGGGGCAGCCTATGGCTACACCTTC. Translation gives CASSGTGAAYGYTF.

V is TRBV13 and J is TRBJ1-4; D remains unclear. Germline assignment: CDR1 PRHDT and CDR2 FYEKMQ (reference sequence). There are 13 residues in the CDR3. Trimming cost V 5 bases and J 8 bases, with 12 bases left between them. Written as DNA, the CDR3 is TGTGCCAGCAGCGGCAGGCGAGGAGAAAAACTGTTTTTT. It is translated as CASSGRRGEKLFF.

The chain links TRBV28 to TRBJ2-5, with D perhaps matching TRBD1 (5 bases). This CDR3 has 16 residues. Trimming took off 1 base at V and 5 bases at J, with 17 bases between the two ends. Germline-derived CDR1 and CDR2 are MDHEN and SYDVKM. CDR3 loop: CASSLSAGLAGETQYF. Here the CDR3 DNA reads TGTGCCAGCAGTTTATCGGCAGGGCTGGCTGGGGAGACCCAGTACTTC.

The chain links TRBV5-1 to TRBJ2-2, with D uncertain. This CDR3 comprises 14 residues. The germline V gene encodes CDR1 SGHRS and CDR2 YFSETQ. V lost 4 bases, J lost 0 bases, and 7 bases lay in between. The CDR3, as DNA: TGCGCCAGCAGCCCCCGGACGAACACCGGGGAGCTGTTTTTT. As protein: CASSPRTNTGELFF.

This rearrangement joins TRBV10-1 to TRBJ2-5; TRBD2 is a possible D gene (6 bases). This CDR3 has 13 residues. Germline V CDR1 and CDR2: WNHNN, SYGVQD (reference sequence). V lost 2 bases and J 7 bases, leaving 11 bases between the germline ends. The CDR3 bases are TGCGCCAGCAGTGAGATGCGGAGGGGGACCCAGTACTTC. This translates into CASSEMRRGTQYF.

This rearrangement joins TRBV4-2 to TRBJ1-1; D is perhaps TRBD1 (5 bases). Trimming stripped 4 bases from V and 4 bases from J, with 13 bases between. The germline CDR1 and CDR2 sequences are LGHNA and YNFKEQ. The CDR3 has 14 residues. The CDR3 coding sequence is TGTGCCAGCAGCCGAGCGGGGGGAAGCACTGAAGCTTTCTTT. This codes for CASSRAGGSTEAFF.

V is TRBV5-8 and J is TRBJ2-3; D is unresolved. V was trimmed by 4 bases and J by 3 bases, leaving 12 bases between them. The CDR3 runs to 14 residues. Germline CDR1 reads SGHTS; CDR2 reads YDEGEE. This CDR3 reads CASSLRRTTDTQYF. DNA of the CDR3: TGTGCCAGCAGCCTCCGCCGAACGACAGATACGCAGTATTTT.

V is TRBV19 and J is TRBJ2-7, with D perhaps TRBD1 (5 bases). V lost 7 bases and J lost 0, with 16 bases in between. Germline-derived CDR1 and CDR2 are LNHDA and SQIVND (reference sequence). This CDR3 is built from 15 residues. Here the CDR3 DNA reads TGTGCCAGTACTGTGTCTGACAGCAGCTCCTACGAGCAGTACTTC. It yields the protein CASTVSDSSSYEQYF.

The CDR3 nucleotides are TGTGCCAGCAGTTCCTCCCCGCGGACAGGGTACGATCAGCCCCAGCATTTT. This gives the protein CASSSSPRTGYDQPQHF. The chain uses TRBV27 and TRBJ1-5; TRBD1 agrees at 8 bases. CDR3 length: 17 amino acids. Germline V gene sequence: CDR1 MNHEY, CDR2 SMNVEV (reference sequence). J gave up 5 bases and V 4 bases, and 13 bases lay outside the gene matches.

The V gene is TRBV5-1, the J gene TRBJ2-1, with D tentatively TRBD1 or TRBD2 (7 bases each). The germline V and J ends were trimmed by 4 bases and 5 bases, with 25 bases remaining between them. Per germline, CDR1 SGHRS and CDR2 YFSETQ. This CDR3 is built from 18 residues. CDR3 sequence reads: CASSAPGGLLAINNEQFF. Here the CDR3 DNA reads TGCGCCAGCAGCGCACCAGGGGGGTTACTAGCGATTAACAATGAGCAGTTCTTC.

The chain is built from TRBV28 and TRBJ1-1, with D unresolved. Germline CDR1 is MDHEN and CDR2 is SYDVKM. Trimming cost V 5 bases and J 4 bases, with 17 bases left between them. The CDR3 runs to 15 residues. The CDR3 is CASSITPRIGTEAFF. The CDR3 DNA reads TGTGCCAGCAGTATTACCCCCAGGATCGGCACTGAAGCTTTCTTT.

The chain is built from TRBV5-1 and TRBJ2-5; tentatively, D is TRBD2 (5 bases). Trimming stripped 3 bases from V and 1 base from J, with 7 bases between. This CDR3 region has 13 residues. Germline assignment: CDR1 SGHRS and CDR2 YFSETQ. As DNA, the CDR3 is TGCGCCAGCAGCTGGACTCCCCAAGAGACCCAGTACTTC. Its translation is CASSWTPQETQYF.

The chain combines TRBV11-2 with TRBJ2-1; D not resolved. Trimming took 1 base from V and 4 from J, leaving 5 bases between them. Germline V gene data show CDR1 as SGHAT and CDR2 as FQNNGV. CDR3 length: 13 residues. The CDR3 loop is CASSLGGYNEQFF. The CDR3 nucleotides are TGTGCCAGCAGCTTAGGGGGATACAATGAGCAGTTCTTC.

This clone has only one observation. V usage is TRBV30 and J usage is TRBJ2-5, with D perhaps matching TRBD1 (5 bases). The germline V gene encodes CDR1 GTSNPN and CDR2 SVGIG (reference sequence). Trimming took off 2 bases at V and 5 bases at J, with 9 bases between the two ends. The CDR3 spans 12 residues. CDR3 residues: CAWSQNRETQYF. Here the CDR3 DNA reads TGTGCCTGGAGTCAAAACAGGGAGACCCAGTACTTC.

The J gene is TRBJ1-2, the V gene TRBV6-5; no reliable D call. Per germline, CDR1 MNHEY and CDR2 SVGAGI. V lost 5 bases, J lost 6 bases, and 13 bases lay in between. The CDR3 totals 13 residues. CDR3 in amino acids: CASSRAALDGYTF. The CDR3 region has the DNA TGTGCCAGCAGTCGGGCGGCGTTGGATGGCTACACCTTC.

V usage is TRBV11-2 and J usage is TRBJ2-5; D gene unclear. The CDR3 extends over 12 amino acids. CDR1 is SGHAT, CDR2 FQNNGV, per germline. V was shortened by 4 bases and J by 5 bases, with 8 bases between the two germline ends. CDR3 residues: CASSSHMETQYF. DNA of the CDR3: TGTGCCAGCAGCTCGCATATGGAGACCCAGTACTTC. Drawing the rest from reference TRBV11-2 and TRBJ2-5, the complete variable domain is EAGVAQSPRYKIIEKRQSVAFWCNPISGHATLYWYQQILGQGPKLLIQFQNNGVVDDSQLPKDRFSAERLKGVDSTLKIQPAKLEDSAVYLCASSSHMETQYFGPGTRLLVL.

J is TRBJ1-1 and V is TRBV5-1, with 7 bases that match TRBD1. With 3 bases clipped from V and 4 bases from J, the junction kept 9 bases outside the gene matches. The CDR3 is 15 residues long. Germline CDR1 SGHRS, CDR2 YFSETQ. CDR3 in amino acids: CASSYHRGQVTEAFF. The CDR3 bases are TGCGCCAGCAGCTACCATAGGGGGCAAGTCACTGAAGCTTTCTTT. The full variable domain, with the rest looked up from reference TRBV5-1 and TRBJ1-1, is KAGVTQTPRYLIKTRGQQVTLSCSPISGHRSVSWYQQTPGQGLQFLFEYFSETQRNKGNFPGRFSGRQFSNSRSEMNVSTLELGDSALYLCASSYHRGQVTEAFFGQGTRLTVV.

The chain combines TRBV10-3 with TRBJ1-2; no reliable D call. Germline assignment: CDR1 ENHRY and CDR2 SYGVKD. There are 11 residues in the CDR3. V was clipped by 4 bases and J by 3 bases, with 3 bases between them. This CDR3 reads CAISGHYGYTF. DNA for the CDR3: TGTGCCATCAGTGGACACTATGGCTACACCTTC.

V and J are TRBV19 and TRBJ2-1, with 8 bases matching TRBD2. Germline values: CDR1 LNHDA, CDR2 SQIVND (reference sequence). With V trimmed by 1 base and J by 9 bases, 8 bases remained unmatched. This CDR3 has 15 residues. The CDR3 loop reads CASSIAAGVLREQFF. In DNA form, the CDR3 reads TGTGCCAGTAGTATAGCAGCGGGAGTACTGCGTGAGCAGTTCTTC.

V gene TRBV30 combines with J gene TRBJ2-3; tentative D call: TRBD2 (5 bases). The germline V and J ends were trimmed by 0 bases and 3 bases, with 7 bases remaining between them. Germline CDR1 GTSNPN, CDR2 SVGIG (reference sequence). The CDR3 is 13 amino acids. The CDR3 DNA sequence: TGTGCCTGGAGTGTAAGGGAGACAGATACGCAGTATTTT. As protein: CAWSVRETDTQYF. Looking up the rest from reference TRBV30 and TRBJ2-3 gives the full variable domain: SQTIHQWPATLVQPVGSPLSLECTVEGTSNPNLYWYRQAAGRGLQLLFYSVGIGQISSEVPQNLSASRPQDRQFILSSKKLLLSDSGFYLCAWSVRETDTQYFGPGTRLTVL.

This clone was observed a single time. CDR3 DNA: TGTGCCTGGAGGAATTTCGACAGGGGAGCGGATGGCTACACCTTC. This encodes CAWRNFDRGADGYTF. The chain combines TRBV30 with TRBJ1-2; TRBD1 agrees at 8 bases. V lost 3 bases and J lost 6; bases outside the gene matches: 12. Germline loops: CDR1 GTSNPN, CDR2 SVGIG (reference sequence). The CDR3 runs to 15 residues.

The genes are TRBV30 and TRBJ2-7, with D tentatively TRBD2 (6 bases). Germline CDR1 is GTSNPN and CDR2 is SVGIG (reference sequence). With 5 bases removed from V and 6 bases from J, the gap between germline ends came to 17 bases. This CDR3 is built from 13 residues. The CDR3 region has the DNA TGTGCCTGGGGCATGGAGGGCCTGCCCGAGCAGTACTTC. Translated: CAWGMEGLPEQYF.

This rearrangement joins TRBV10-3 to TRBJ2-7; possible D gene TRBD1, 5 bases. Between the trimmed V and J ends, which lost 0 bases and 1 base, there was a span of 13 bases. Germline V gene lookup returns CDR1 ENHRY and CDR2 SYGVKD. This CDR3 is built from 16 residues. Here the CDR3 reads CAISESTAGLSYEQYF. DNA of the CDR3: TGTGCCATCAGTGAGTCGACGGCAGGGCTATCCTACGAGCAGTACTTC.

The chain recombines TRBV5-1 with TRBJ2-5; a weak D match, TRBD2 (6 bases). The germline V gene has CDR1 SGHRS and CDR2 YFSETQ. V lost 6 bases to trimming and J lost 0 bases, with 15 bases between them. The CDR3 runs 15 residues. The CDR3 coding sequence is TGCGCCAGCACCCTACGGGAGACAGACCAAGAGACCCAGTACTTC. Translating it yields CASTLRETDQETQYF.